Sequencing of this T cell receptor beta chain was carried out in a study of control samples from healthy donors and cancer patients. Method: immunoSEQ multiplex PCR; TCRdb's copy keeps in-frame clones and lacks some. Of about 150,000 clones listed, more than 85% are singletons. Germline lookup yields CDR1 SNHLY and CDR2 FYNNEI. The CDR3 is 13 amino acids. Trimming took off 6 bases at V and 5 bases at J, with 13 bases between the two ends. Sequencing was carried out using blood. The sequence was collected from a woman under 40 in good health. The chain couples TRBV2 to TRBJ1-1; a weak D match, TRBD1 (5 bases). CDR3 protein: CASRYSGITEAFF. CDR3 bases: TGTGCCAGCAGGTACTCAGGGATAACTGAAGCTTTCTTT.